These T cell receptor beta chains were read from a single sample in a study of TIL therapy for anti-PD-1-resistant metastatic lung cancer. The repertoire was sequenced with immunoSEQ multiplex PCR; TCRdb's copy has only in-frame clones and lacks some. The sample shows about 50,000 clones, about three quarters of them seen only once. This sample comprised tumor tissue, obtained at baseline. These receptors were collected from a person aged 25 to 85 with non-small cell lung cancer. CDR3s include the opening cysteine and the closing phenylalanine or tryptophan. A D gene is named only where the DNA matches it firmly. Clone size is given for some rows only: seen once, a few or many times, or a class if the clone is expanded.

TRBV19,TRBJ2-2,-,-,CASSIDPNTGELFF,TGTGCCAGTAGTATTGACCCTAACACCGGGGAGCTGTTTTTT
TRBV28,TRBJ1-2,-,once,CASSSTVYGYTF,TGTGCCAGCAGTTCGACAGTCTATGGCTACACCTTC
TRBV5-4,TRBJ2-7,-,-,CASSPIDIGYEQYF,TGTGCCAGCAGCCCTATTGACATCGGCTACGAGCAGTACTTC
TRBV2,TRBJ2-5,-,-,CATTIDDSVQYF,TGTGCCACAACAATAGATGACTCGGTCCAGTACTTC
TRBV11-3,TRBJ2-1,-,-,CASSRRVGGAGNEQFF,TGTGCCAGCAGCCGACGCGTGGGGGGGGCCGGGAATGAGCAGTTCTTC
TRBV6-1,TRBJ1-2,-,-,CASSEEPWGGYTF,TGTGCCAGCAGTGAAGAACCTTGGGGGGGCTACACCTTC
TRBV2,TRBJ2-7,-,-,CASSEEGGSALSYEQYF,TGTGCCAGCAGTGAAGAAGGGGGGAGCGCGTTGTCCTACGAGCAGTACTTC
TRBV5-8,TRBJ2-7,-,-,CASSPTPSLGSYEQYF,TGTGCCAGCAGCCCAACGCCCTCGTTAGGGTCCTACGAGCAGTACTTC
TRBV4-2,TRBJ2-5,TRBD2,-,CASSQVGGLAGNQETQYF,TGTGCCAGCAGCCAAGTGGGGGGGTTAGCCGGGAACCAAGAGACCCAGTACTTC
TRBV7-6,TRBJ2-1,-,-,CASSLDWVGADEQFF,TGTGCCAGCAGCTTAGATTGGGTGGGGGCCGATGAGCAGTTCTTC
TRBV7-8,TRBJ2-7,-,-,CASSLGGSSSYEQYF,TGTGCCAGCAGCTTAGGAGGATCTAGCTCCTACGAGCAGTACTTC
TRBV30,TRBJ1-5,-,-,CAWAWGGEGQPQHF,TGTGCCTGGGCCTGGGGGGGTGAAGGGCAGCCCCAGCATTTT
TRBV6-5,TRBJ2-1,-,-,CASRRPSPVNNEQFF,TGTGCCAGCAGACGGCCTAGCCCTGTTAACAATGAGCAGTTCTTC
TRBV11-2,TRBJ2-3,TRBD2,once,CASSLTGGPTDTQYF,TGTGCCAGCAGCCTCACGGGAGGGCCCACAGATACGCAGTATTTT
TRBV19,TRBJ2-6,-,-,CASKEADSGANVLTF,TGTGCCAGTAAAGAAGCAGACTCTGGGGCCAACGTCCTGACTTTC
TRBV5-1,TRBJ2-3,-,-,CASSWGLGTDTQYF,TGCGCCAGCAGCTGGGGACTCGGCACAGATACGCAGTATTTT
TRBV6-1,TRBJ1-4,TRBD1,-,CASVPGTGNEKLFF,TGTGCCAGCGTCCCCGGGACAGGAAATGAAAAACTGTTTTTT
TRBV28,TRBJ2-3,-,-,CASSLTDTQYF,TGTGCCAGCAGCCTTACGGATACGCAGTATTTT
TRBV29-1,TRBJ2-3,-,-,CSLIYPADTQYF,TGCAGCCTTATTTACCCGGCGGATACGCAGTATTTT
TRBV7-8,TRBJ1-5,-,-,CASSLTTGSVQRQHF,TGTGCCAGCAGCCTGACCACCGGGAGCGTTCAACGCCAGCATTTT
TRBV7-6,TRBJ2-3,-,-,CASSTTRQDTQYF,TGTGCCAGCAGCACGACTAGGCAGGATACGCAGTATTTT
TRBV30,TRBJ1-1,-,few,CAWRRGAGGRLEAFF,TGTGCCTGGAGGAGGGGGGCCGGGGGAAGGCTTGAAGCTTTCTTT
TRBV18,TRBJ1-3,-,few,CASSPVSTDSGNTIYF,TGTGCCAGCTCACCGGTTTCTACGGACTCTGGAAACACCATATATTTT
TRBV5-1,TRBJ1-1,-,-,CASSFNGLPSQYQMNTEAFF,TGCGCCAGCAGCTTTAACGGACTCCCATCCCAATACCAGATGAACACTGAAGCTTTCTTT
TRBV19,TRBJ2-7,TRBD1,-,CASSRDRGNEQYF,TGTGCCAGTAGCCGGGACAGGGGCAACGAGCAGTACTTC
TRBV7-9,TRBJ1-3,-,few,CASSSPVPGVGGNTIYF,TGTGCCAGCAGCTCGCCGGTCCCAGGGGTGGGAGGAAACACCATATATTTT
TRBV19,TRBJ1-5,-,medium-sized,CASSVGLNQPQHF,TGTGCCAGTAGCGTGGGCCTCAATCAGCCCCAGCATTTT
TRBV6-1,TRBJ2-5,-,-,CASSDLLGGGRIETQYF,TGTGCCAGCAGTGATCTTTTGGGGGGGGGCCGGATTGAGACCCAGTACTTC
TRBV7-2,TRBJ2-2,TRBD1,-,CASSLVGQGEFFPTGELFF,TGTGCCAGCAGCTTAGTGGGACAGGGAGAGTTCTTCCCCACCGGGGAGCTGTTTTTT
TRBV5-6,TRBJ2-1,-,-,CASSPLVGADADEQFF,TGTGCCAGCAGCCCTTTGGTAGGGGCCGACGCGGATGAGCAGTTCTTC
TRBV5-4,TRBJ2-7,-,-,CASSPPSRSYEQYF,TGTGCCAGCAGCCCCCCTAGCCGATCCTACGAGCAGTACTTC
TRBV7-9,TRBJ2-1,-,-,CASSGRDSFNEQFF,TGTGCCAGCAGCGGAAGGGACTCGTTCAATGAGCAGTTCTTC
TRBV5-1,TRBJ2-7,TRBD1,-,CASSLETGGYGEQYF,TGCGCCAGCAGCTTAGAGACAGGGGGTTATGGCGAGCAGTACTTC
TRBV6-6,TRBJ1-2,TRBD1,-,CASSYSRGHGYTF,TGTGCCAGCAGTTACTCGAGGGGGCATGGCTACACCTTC
TRBV7-2,TRBJ1-5,-,-,CASSSERVEPQHF,TGTGCCAGCAGCTCCGAAAGGGTGGAGCCCCAGCATTTT
TRBV27,TRBJ1-4,-,-,CASSPGASGATNEKLFF,TGTGCCAGCAGCCCCGGGGCATCCGGAGCTACTAATGAAAAACTGTTTTTT
TRBV7-9,TRBJ1-1,-,-,CASSPRALNTEAFF,TGTGCCAGCAGCCCCCGGGCGCTGAACACTGAAGCTTTCTTT
TRBV5-6,TRBJ2-7,-,-,CASSLSVAPRFEQYF,TGTGCCAGCAGCTTGTCCGTAGCGCCGCGGTTCGAGCAGTACTTC
TRBV19,TRBJ2-3,TRBD2,once,CASGLASTDTQYF,TGTGCCAGTGGACTAGCTAGCACAGATACGCAGTATTTT
TRBV7-2,TRBJ1-6,-,-,CASSLVGRPGSINSPLHF,TGTGCCAGCAGCTTAGTTGGACGACCTGGGTCCATCAATTCACCCCTCCACTTT
TRBV28,TRBJ1-2,TRBD1,-,CASSLIGDRVWYGYTF,TGTGCCAGCAGTTTAATCGGGGACAGGGTATGGTATGGCTACACCTTC